The T cell receptor (beta chain) described here comes from a study of OX40 agonist ivuxolimab in advanced cancers. Study overall: An agonistic human IgG2 monoclonal antibody against OX40 (CD134) was given. Study-level results: Determination of antigen specificity was not performed for the expanded peripheral T cells.

Points on this clone: Its antigen is not known.

Assay: immunoSEQ multiplex PCR; the TCRdb copy retains only in-frame clones and omits some. The table lists 65,000 to 80,000 clones, approximately 89% of them singletons, with around 0.38% in the top ten. If patients had autoimmune disease history or systemic immunosuppression, they were excluded. Peripheral blood came from all dose cohorts at three timepoints. The CDR3 sequence is 14 residues long. The V gene end was trimmed by 5 bases and the J gene end by 0 bases; junction bases not matched to a gene: 3. CDR1 SEHNR and CDR2 FQNEAQ come from the germline V gene (reference sequence). The sequencing here drew on CD4+ or CD8+ T cells sorted from blood, taken in a trial of the OX40 agonist ivuxolimab. This sequence joins TRBV7-9 and TRBJ1-1; 7 bases are a match to TRBD1. This TCR was recovered from an adult with an advanced solid tumor such as melanoma, head and neck, liver or kidney cancer. DNA for the CDR3: TGTGCCAGCAGCCCCAGGGGGATGAACACTGAAGCTTTCTTT. It codes for CASSPRGMNTEAFF.